This TCR beta chain was identified in a study of T cell responses to AZD1222 COVID-19 vaccine (dated by TCRdb to about 2021). As for the study more broadly: Because spike-specific TCR depth and breadth did not differ between the two schedules, AZD1222 recipients who got a second dose at roughly 4 weeks were pooled with those who got a second dose at roughly 12 weeks. TCR sequencing covered roughly 230 trial participants: approximately 200 given two doses of AZD1222 and about 26 given two doses of MenACWY control vaccine. Enrollment into the trials was organized by age into subgroups of 18-55, 56-69 and 70-plus years, and those subgroups contained 148, 28 and 57 TCR-sequenced participants, respectively.

Taken with the paper, the label for time point translates to: baseline before first vaccination. Vaccinee samples were obtained from the UK trials COV001 and COV002, which included a single-blind randomized controlled phase 2/3 trial of AZD1222 (ChAdOx1 nCoV-19) in healthy adults. Trial participant PBMC samples were collected at day 0 and day 28 after the second dose for TCRbeta chain sequencing. Summary of the overall study and its limitations: Conclusions about previously exposed vaccinees were limited because only a handful of AZD1222 recipients were SARS-CoV-2 seropositive at baseline. In the small 56-69-year group, the increase in depth fell short of significance, most likely because of low power. After two AZD1222 doses, spike-specific TCR breadth and depth were significantly higher than at day 0 and than in MenACWY recipients. Participants were mostly white British, with more females than males. The authors suggested clonal diversity may have been underestimated. The whole spike protein was spanned by vaccine-associated CD4 TCRs, and dominant responses were seen in regions 160-218 and 743-854. Because no day 14 peak-response samples were available, the repertoires could be characterized only after the peak T cell response. Reportedly, almost half of the unique spike-specific TCRs recognized epitopes lying outside the regions that are mutated in the B.1.351 and B.1.1.7 variants.

The CDR3 regions of human TCRbeta chains were analyzed by immunosequencing. The paper's data handling went like this. TCRs in the repertoires were matched against a reference library of SARS-CoV-2-specific TCRs that had been generated with the MIRA antigen-specificity platform. Breadth was defined as the fraction of unique TCRs that were SARS-CoV-2-associated, and depth was defined as the fraction of total T cells that were SARS-CoV-2-associated. Using the MIRA data, every spike-specific TCR was mapped to the spike region that the TCR reacted to and assigned to either a CD4 or a CD8 class. Log10-transformed breadth and depth values were compared by one-way ANOVA with Sidak's multiple comparisons tests. TCRdb took over this immuneACCESS table, retaining in-frame rearrangements with V and J assigned. Such tables are incomplete; in checked studies, under half of the missing clones stem from an unresolved V gene, and the remainder is unexplained. V, J and clone size reflect that table, while D and trimming were determined from the DNA. This sample lists 90,000 to 130,000 clones; around 82% were detected once. The top ten clonotypes cover roughly 5% of the sample.

A note on this clone: Its antigen is still unknown. Base qualities are not provided; no much larger clone lies one nucleotide away.

The trim is 5 bases for V and 1 base for J, with a gap of 11 bases between the germline ends. The germline V gene sets CDR1 to MNHEY and CDR2 to SVGAGI. The CDR3 runs 15 amino acids, cysteine and phenylalanine included. Solely the CDR3 DNA is kept, with 45 bases framed from the first base. Sequences were derived from peripheral blood, sampled on day 0 of AZD1222 vaccination. This TCR derives from an adult in good health. The chain is made from TRBV6-5 and TRBJ1-4, with TRBD1 as a weak D call on 6 bases. The nucleotide sequence reads TGTGCCAGCAGTCTATCAGGGGTAACTAATGAAAAACTGTTTTTT. This is translated as CASSLSGVTNEKLFF.